This TCR beta chain appears in the sequencing data of a study of shared clonotypes between healthy human individuals. The wider study: Used for every donor were three CD4 naive, three CD4 memory, two CD8 naive and one CD8 memory plate. Points from the study as a whole: In contrast to clonotypes shared by all four donors, non-shared clonotypes had lower generation probabilities.

This CDR3 comprises 15 residues. V shed 5 bases and J 0 bases; nucleotides not matched to a gene: 3. Germline V gene sequence: CDR1 MNHEY, CDR2 SMNVEV (reference sequence). This clone was detected only once. Antigen specificity is unknown. As originally analysed: ImmunoSEQ only sent back junction sequences with no quality scores, so filtering was done differently. Only in-frame clones appear in the TCRdb table, and some are missing; sequencing was by immunoSEQ multiplex PCR. D and trimming come from the DNA, and the V and J calls and clone size come from that table. There are hundreds of thousands of clones in the sample; 90% to 97% occur only once, and roughly 0.06% lies in the top ten. Naive CD4+ cells were CD45RA-selected; the remaining cells were memory.

The sample comprised naive CD4+ T cells sorted from blood. Subset given: CD45RA+ positively selected. The TCR comes from a woman in her 30s in good health. The rearrangement joins TRBV27 to TRBJ2-2; 7 bases fit TRBD2. The DNA for the CDR3 is TGTGCCAGCAGTCAGAGCGGGACGAACACCGGGGAGCTGTTTTTT. Translated: CASSQSGTNTGELFF.